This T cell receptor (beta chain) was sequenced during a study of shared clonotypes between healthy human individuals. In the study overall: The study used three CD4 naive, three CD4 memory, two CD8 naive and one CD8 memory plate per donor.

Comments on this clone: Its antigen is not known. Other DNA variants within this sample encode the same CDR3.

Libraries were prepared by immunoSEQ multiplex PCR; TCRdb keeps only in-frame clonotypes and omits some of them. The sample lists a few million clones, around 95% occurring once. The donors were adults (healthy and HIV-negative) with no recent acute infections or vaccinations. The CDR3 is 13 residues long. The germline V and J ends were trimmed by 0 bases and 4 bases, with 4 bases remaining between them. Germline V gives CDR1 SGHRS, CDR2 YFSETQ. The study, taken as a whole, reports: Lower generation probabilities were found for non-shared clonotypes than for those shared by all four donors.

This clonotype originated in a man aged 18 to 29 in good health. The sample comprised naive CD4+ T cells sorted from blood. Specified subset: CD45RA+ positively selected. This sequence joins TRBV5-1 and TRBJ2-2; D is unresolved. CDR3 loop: CASSLVGTGELFF. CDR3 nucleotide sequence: TGCGCCAGCAGCTTGGTGGGCACCGGGGAGCTGTTTTTT.